This T cell receptor beta chain was recovered during a study of blood T cell repertoires in COVID-19. TCRdb's copy holds only in-frame clones and misses some; the assay was immunoSEQ multiplex PCR. The sample has about 200,000 clones, just over 85% seen once. The CDR3 has 14 amino acids. V lost 2 bases, J lost 6 bases, and 11 bases lay in between. Germline CDR1 reads LGHNA; CDR2 reads YNFKEQ. This chain connects TRBV4-2 to TRBJ1-3; D is uncertain. Specimen: PBMCs or T cells enriched from blood (not recorded which). This TCR derives from a woman aged 35 to 49 with acute COVID-19. The CDR3 is CASSQPAAVNTIYF. The CDR3 nucleotides are TGTGCCAGCAGCCAACCGGCGGCCGTAAACACCATATATTTT.